What follows are 29 T cell receptor beta chains derived from one specimen sequenced in a study of blood T cell repertoires in COVID-19. Assay used: immunoSEQ multiplex PCR; TCRdb lists only in-frame clones, some missing. The data hold hundreds of thousands of clones, with approximately 83% observed a single time. Sequencing used PBMCs or T cells enriched from blood (not recorded which). The receptors were sampled from a middle-aged woman with acute COVID-19.

The rearrangement uses TRBV18 and TRBJ2-5, with TRBD1 matching 10 bases. With V trimmed by 4 bases and J by 2 bases, 1 base remained unmatched. CDR3 size: 14 residues. From germline, CDR1 is KGHSH and CDR2 LQKENI. CDR3 amino acids: CASSLDRGQETQYF. The DNA of the CDR3 is TGTGCCAGCTCACTGGACAGGGGGCAAGAGACCCAGTACTTC.

This rearrangement joins TRBV5-6 to TRBJ1-2, with TRBD1 matching 9 bases. V lost 4 bases, J lost 1 base, and 2 bases stayed unmatched. The CDR3 is 14 residues long. Per germline, CDR1 SGHDT and CDR2 YYEEEE. Here the CDR3 reads CASSRDRVNYGYTF. DNA of the CDR3: TGTGCCAGCAGCCGGGACAGGGTTAACTATGGCTACACCTTC.

The chain joins TRBV7-9 to TRBJ2-3, with 12 bases identical to TRBD2. V lost 2 bases, J lost 5 bases, and 11 bases stayed unmatched. From germline, CDR1 is SEHNR and CDR2 FQNEAQ (reference sequence). The CDR3 extends over 18 amino acids. CDR3 in DNA: TGTGCCAGCAGCTTAAGCCCCCTCAGGACTAGCGGGGTAGATACGCAGTATTTT. Translated: CASSLSPLRTSGVDTQYF.

This chain links TRBV5-6 with TRBJ2-7, with 8 bases matching TRBD2. Germline-derived CDR1 and CDR2 are SGHDT and YYEEEE. The junction had 7 bases not matched to a gene; V was cut back by 4 bases and J by 1 base. The CDR3 loop spans 15 amino acids. Here the CDR3 reads CASSPKREWSYEQYF. The CDR3 nucleotides read TGTGCCAGCAGCCCAAAGCGGGAGTGGTCCTACGAGCAGTACTTC.

The chain recombines TRBV7-9 with TRBJ2-7; tentatively, D is TRBD1 (5 bases). CDR3 length equals 15 residues. V lost 5 bases and J 3 bases, leaving 17 bases between the germline ends. Germline V CDR1 and CDR2: SEHNR, FQNEAQ (reference sequence). The CDR3 spells CASSGPGRVDYEQYF. DNA for the CDR3: TGTGCCAGCAGCGGCCCTGGCAGGGTGGACTACGAGCAGTACTTC.

CDR3 region: CASSPSGEAYNEQFF. Written as DNA, the CDR3 is TGTGCCAGTAGTCCGTCGGGAGAGGCCTACAATGAGCAGTTCTTC. This rearrangement joins TRBV19 to TRBJ2-1, with D possibly matching TRBD2 (6 bases). Germline CDR1 and CDR2: LNHDA and SQIVND (reference sequence). The CDR3 runs 15 residues. V was shortened by 5 bases and J by 2 bases, with 13 bases between the two germline ends.

For the CDR3, the DNA is TGCGCCAGCAGTGAGTTTACAGGGCGAGAGACCCAGTACTTC. Protein: CASSEFTGRETQYF. The chain carries TRBV10-2 and TRBJ2-5; D perhaps matches TRBD1 (6 bases). CDR3 length equals 14 residues. V was trimmed by 1 base and J by 4 bases, leaving 10 bases between them. Germline lookup yields CDR1 WSHSY and CDR2 SAAADI.

V usage is TRBV5-1 and J usage is TRBJ2-1, with 12 bases identical to TRBD2. There are 17 residues in the CDR3. V lost 5 bases to trimming and J lost 0 bases; unmatched junction nucleotides: 6. Germline V CDR1 and CDR2: SGHRS, YFSETQ. CDR3 in DNA: TGCGCCAGCAGTCTCGGACTAGCGGGATTCTCCTACAATGAGCAGTTCTTC. Amino acid sequence: CASSLGLAGFSYNEQFF.

This rearrangement joins TRBV11-2 to TRBJ2-7; 7 bases match TRBD2. The germline V gene encodes CDR1 SGHAT and CDR2 FQNNGV. This CDR3 spans 14 amino acids. The junction had 8 bases not matched to a gene; V was cut back by 6 bases and J by 3 bases. For the CDR3, the DNA is TGTGCCAGCAGTCGGACTAGTGCCCTCTACGAGCAGTACTTC. It specifies CASSRTSALYEQYF.

This sequence joins TRBV15 and TRBJ2-2; tentatively, D is TRBD2 (6 bases). This CDR3 is built from 19 residues. Germline values: CDR1 LNHNV, CDR2 YYDKDF (reference sequence). The V end was cut by 2 bases, the J end by 2 bases, with 21 bases between. This CDR3 reads CATSRLISGVYRNTGELFF. DNA of the CDR3: TGTGCCACCAGCAGACTCATCTCGGGGGTTTACAGAAACACCGGGGAGCTGTTTTTT.

This chain uses TRBV27 with TRBJ1-2; TRBD1 might be the D (5 bases). CDR1 MNHEY and CDR2 SMNVEV come from the germline V gene (reference sequence). The CDR3 is 13 residues long. V was clipped by 6 bases and J by 2 bases, with 10 bases between them. CDR3 DNA sequence: TGTGCCAGCAGCTACAGGACGAACTATGGCTACACCTTC. It encodes CASSYRTNYGYTF.

This clone was found once. This sequence joins TRBV27 and TRBJ2-1; TRBD2 matches at 9 bases. Germline CDR1 is MNHEY and CDR2 is SMNVEV (reference sequence). The CDR3 has 15 residues. V lost 3 bases to trimming and J lost 5 bases; unmatched junction nucleotides: 5. DNA for the CDR3: TGTGCCAGCAGTTTCTATGCGGGAGGGGACAATGAGCAGTTCTTC. As protein: CASSFYAGGDNEQFF.

This chain joins TRBV9 and TRBJ1-1; D might be TRBD1 (5 bases). CDR3 length equals 13 residues. V lost 4 bases and J lost 1, with 8 bases in between. CDR1 and CDR2 from the germline V gene are SGDLS and YYNGEE. CDR3 DNA sequence: TGTGCCAGCAGCATAACAGGGAACACTGAAGCTTTCTTT. Amino acids: CASSITGNTEAFF.

The CDR3 region has the DNA TGCAGCGTAGAGGGACTAGCGGTCTACAATGAGCAGTTCTTC. Protein sequence: CSVEGLAVYNEQFF. This sequence joins TRBV29-1 and TRBJ2-1; 11 bases agree with TRBD2. Germline loops: CDR1 SQVTM, CDR2 ANQGSEA. The CDR3 has 14 residues. V lost 6 bases, J lost 3 bases, and 4 bases stayed unmatched.

J is TRBJ2-7 and V is TRBV6-5; the match to TRBD1 covers 9 bases. The CDR3 is made up of 13 amino acids. Per the germline V gene, CDR1 is MNHEY and CDR2 is SVGAGI. This CDR3 is CATPGQGSYEQYF. CDR3 nucleotide sequence: TGTGCTACGCCGGGACAGGGCTCCTACGAGCAGTACTTC.

This clone was seen a handful of times. The rearrangement joins TRBV5-1 to TRBJ2-2, with 7 bases matching TRBD1. The CDR3 covers 17 residues. Trimming took 4 bases from V and 7 from J; bases not matched to a gene: 16. Germline CDR1 is SGHRS and CDR2 is YFSETQ. CDR3 loop: CASSILQGSRQNGELFF. Here the CDR3 DNA reads TGCGCCAGCAGCATCCTACAGGGGTCGCGTCAAAACGGGGAGCTGTTTTTT.

The chain joins TRBV11-3 to TRBJ1-1; D may be TRBD1 (6 bases). The CDR3 runs to 15 residues. V lost 0 bases and J 1 base, leaving 9 bases between the germline ends. CDR1 and CDR2 from the germline V gene are SGHNT and YENEEA. The DNA of the CDR3 is TGTGCCAGCAGCTTAGATGGGACATCGAACACTGAAGCTTTCTTT. Protein product: CASSLDGTSNTEAFF.

The chain uses TRBV11-2 and TRBJ2-4; D gene ambiguous. CDR3 length: 15 amino acids. Germline lookup yields CDR1 SGHAT and CDR2 FQNNGV. The V gene lost 4 bases and the J gene lost 1 base, with 11 bases spanning the gap. CDR3 in amino acids: CASSSPGMAKNIQYF. The DNA for the CDR3 is TGTGCCAGCAGCTCCCCCGGTATGGCCAAAAACATTCAGTACTTC.

Only one count was recorded for this clone. The rearrangement links TRBV5-4 to TRBJ1-1, with a weak D call TRBD1 (6 bases). V lost 2 bases, J lost 0 bases, and 8 bases lay in between. CDR3 length: 14 residues. Looked up from germline, CDR1 is SGHNT and CDR2 is YYREEE (reference sequence). The CDR3 bases are TGTGCCAGCAGCTTAGGGACAATGAACACTGAAGCTTTCTTT. This translates into CASSLGTMNTEAFF.

This chain connects TRBV5-3 to TRBJ2-1, with 8 bases lining up with TRBD1. TRBV5-3 is designated an ORF whose function remains uncertain. V dropped 4 bases and J dropped 1; count of bases not matched to a gene: 10. This CDR3 contains 17 residues. CDR3 in amino acids: CARSQPPGGGSYNEQFF. The CDR3 coding sequence is TGTGCCAGAAGCCAGCCCCCAGGGGGCGGATCCTACAATGAGCAGTTCTTC.

The CDR3 spells CASSLGASGIYEQYF. Here the CDR3 DNA reads TGCGCCAGCAGCTTGGGGGCTAGCGGAATCTACGAGCAGTACTTC. The rearrangement links TRBV5-1 to TRBJ2-7; TRBD2 agrees at 7 bases. Looked up from germline, CDR1 is SGHRS and CDR2 is YFSETQ. The trim removed 0 bases at V and 3 bases at J, leaving 6 bases unmatched. This CDR3 has 15 residues.

This clone appeared a few times. The V and J genes are TRBV5-6 and TRBJ2-6; the match to TRBD1 covers 7 bases. The CDR3 is made up of 16 amino acids. With 4 bases clipped from V and 4 bases from J, the junction kept 8 bases outside the gene matches. Germline assignment: CDR1 SGHDT and CDR2 YYEEEE. CDR3 bases: TGTGCCAGCAGCAACCACAGGGGCGGAGGGGCCAACGTCCTGACTTTC. Translation: CASSNHRGGGANVLTF.

This clone was recorded only once. This sequence joins TRBV5-4 and TRBJ2-7, with 9 bases aligning to TRBD2. This CDR3 is built from 14 residues. Per germline, CDR1 SGHNT and CDR2 YYREEE (reference sequence). The ends lost 1 base at V and 6 bases at J; junction bases unmatched: 5. The CDR3 DNA sequence: TGTGCCAGCAGCTTGAAGCGGGAGGTCGGCGAGCAGTACTTC. Amino acids: CASSLKREVGEQYF.

V gene TRBV5-5 combines with J gene TRBJ2-1; 9 positions agree with TRBD1. This CDR3 is 15 amino acids long. CDR1 and CDR2 (germline): SGHKS, YYEKEE (reference sequence). V shed 3 bases, J shed 8 bases, and the junction held 9 bases outside the gene matches. This CDR3 reads CASSSNRGRTDEQFF. Here the CDR3 DNA reads TGTGCCAGCAGCTCAAACAGGGGGCGCACGGATGAGCAGTTCTTC.

The chain joins TRBV9 to TRBJ2-1; 8 bases align to TRBD2. Per the germline V gene, CDR1 is SGDLS and CDR2 is YYNGEE. The CDR3 has 14 residues. J was trimmed by 7 bases and V by 0 bases; bases with no gene match: 3. The CDR3 nucleotides read TGTGCCAGCAGCGTAGACGGGAGGGGAAATGAGCAGTTCTTC. This encodes CASSVDGRGNEQFF.

The V gene is TRBV5-1, the J gene TRBJ2-7; D is perhaps TRBD2 (5 bases). With 0 bases removed from V and 4 bases from J, the gap between germline ends came to 14 bases. The CDR3 extends over 15 amino acids. Per the germline V gene, CDR1 is SGHRS and CDR2 is YFSETQ. The CDR3 DNA reads as TGCGCCAGCAGCTTGGACAGCGGAGGCGCATACGAGCAGTACTTC. Translation: CASSLDSGGAYEQYF.

V and J are TRBV5-5 and TRBJ1-3; unclear D gene. The V and J ends lost 1 base and 0 bases respectively, with 11 bases between them. This CDR3 comprises 16 residues. Germline V gene lookup returns CDR1 SGHKS and CDR2 YYEKEE (reference sequence). Here the CDR3 reads CASSLTDSSSGNTIYF. CDR3 DNA: TGTGCCAGCAGCTTGACCGACTCGAGCTCTGGAAACACCATATATTTT.

The V call is TRBV12-3 or TRBV12-4, the J call TRBJ1-1; 8 bases fit TRBD1. The CDR3 sequence is 13 residues long. The junction had 8 bases not matched to a gene; V was cut back by 7 bases and J by 7 bases. Written as DNA, the CDR3 is TGTGCCAGCACCCTAGGGGGACAGGTTGAAGCTTTCTTT. Its protein product is CASTLGGQVEAFF.

This sequence joins TRBV6-1 and TRBJ2-7; 10 nucleotides match TRBD2. The CDR3 sequence is 15 residues long. Germline V gene data show CDR1 as MNHNS and CDR2 as SASEGT. After removal of 0 bases from V and 2 bases from J, the junction contained 1 base not matched to a gene. For the CDR3, the DNA is TGTGCCAGCAGTGAAGCTGGGACTAGCGCCTACGAGCAGTACTTC. This sequence encodes CASSEAGTSAYEQYF.